This T cell receptor (beta chain) came from a study of Graves' ophthalmopathy and Graves' hyperthyroidism. General study results and limits: A 13-signature model separated ophthalmopathy from stable hyperthyroidism, about 90% sensitivity, around 79% specificity. Blood repertoires reportedly contained most expanded thyroid clonotypes above 0.001 frequency.

Excluded were patients with other autoimmune diseases, uncontrolled infections, pregnancy or lactation. Clinical symptoms, serum thyroxine, TRAb, thyroid ultrasound and orbital computed tomography were relied on for diagnosis. The study amplified TCR beta CDR3 regions using RNA transcripts. HTBI-primed first-round RT-PCR preceded second-round multiplex PCR. TCRdb recomputed calls from the multiplex PCR reads with MiXCR, one row per CDR3 protein. This repertoire shows under 350,000 distinct CDR3 sequences, about 17% found once; its top ten account for more than 9%. CDR1 is SGHRS and CDR2 is YFSETQ in the germline V gene. Trimming pared 7 bases from V and 2 bases from J, leaving 15 bases between. The CDR3 totals 15 residues. This clonotype showed up many times. Its antigen is undetermined.

The rearrangement joins TRBV5-1 to TRBJ2-2; D is uncertain. Sequenced: peripheral blood. This TCR was sampled from an adult man with Graves' ophthalmopathy. The CDR3 reads CASVQFLDNTGELFF. CDR3 nucleotide sequence: TGCGCCAGCGTTCAATTCCTAGATAACACCGGGGAGCTGTTTTTT. Using reference TRBV5-1 and TRBJ2-2 for the parts outside the CDR3, the full variable domain is KAGVTQTPRYLIKTRGQQVTLSCSPISGHRSVSWYQQTPGQGLQFLFEYFSETQRNKGNFPGRFSGRQFSNSRSEMNVSTLELGDSALYLCASVQFLDNTGELFFGEGSRLTVL.